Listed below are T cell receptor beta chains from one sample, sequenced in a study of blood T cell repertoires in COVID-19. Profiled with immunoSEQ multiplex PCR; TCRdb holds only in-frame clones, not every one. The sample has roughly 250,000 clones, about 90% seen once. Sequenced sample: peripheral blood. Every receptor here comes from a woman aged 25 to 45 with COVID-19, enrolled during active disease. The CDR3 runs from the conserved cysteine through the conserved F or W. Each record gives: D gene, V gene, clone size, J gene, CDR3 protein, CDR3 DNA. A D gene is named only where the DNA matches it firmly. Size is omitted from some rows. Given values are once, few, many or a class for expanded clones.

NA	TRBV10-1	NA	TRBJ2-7	CASSDGVLYEQYF	TGCGCCAGCAGCGACGGGGTCCTCTACGAGCAGTACTTC
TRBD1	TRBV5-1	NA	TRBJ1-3	CASSPGGTGAGNTIYF	TGCGCCAGCAGCCCGGGAGGGACAGGGGCTGGAAACACCATATATTTT
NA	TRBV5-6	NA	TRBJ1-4	CASSLRSPGHNNEKLFF	TGTGCCAGCAGCTTGAGGTCTCCGGGACACAATAATGAAAAACTGTTTTTT
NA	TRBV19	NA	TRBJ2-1	CASSIVPDDFNEQFF	TGTGCCAGTAGTATCGTGCCCGATGACTTTAATGAGCAGTTCTTC
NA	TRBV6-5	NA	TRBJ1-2	CASKGGRRYGYTF	TGTGCCAGCAAGGGTGGGAGACGCTATGGCTACACCTTC
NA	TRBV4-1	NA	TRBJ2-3	CASRRGPSTDTQYF	TGCGCCAGCAGGCGGGGGCCTAGCACAGATACGCAGTATTTT
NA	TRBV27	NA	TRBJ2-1	CASSFRGGGYNEQFF	TGTGCCAGCAGTTTTAGGGGGGGCGGTTACAATGAGCAGTTCTTC
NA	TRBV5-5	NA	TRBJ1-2	CASSLAGGVAYYGYTF	TGTGCCAGCAGCTTGGCCGGAGGGGTTGCCTACTATGGCTACACCTTC
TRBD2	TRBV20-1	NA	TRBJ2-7	CSPGGSYEQYF	TGCAGCCCGGGGGGATCCTACGAGCAGTACTTC
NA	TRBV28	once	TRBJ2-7	CASAPLRQGGEQYF	TGTGCCAGCGCGCCCCTCCGGCAGGGTGGCGAGCAGTACTTC
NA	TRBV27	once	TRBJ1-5	CASSLSTNQPQHF	TGTGCCAGCAGTTTATCCACTAATCAGCCCCAGCATTTT
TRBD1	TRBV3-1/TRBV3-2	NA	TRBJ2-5	CASSLSGTGGETQYF	TGTGCCAGCAGCCTTTCCGGGACAGGGGGTGAGACCCAGTACTTC
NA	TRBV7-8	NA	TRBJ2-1	CASSTFAGQLNNEQFF	TGTGCCAGCAGCACCTTTGCGGGACAGCTCAACAATGAGCAGTTCTTC
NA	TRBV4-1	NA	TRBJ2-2	CASSQDYGAPGGELFF	TGCGCCAGCAGCCAAGATTATGGAGCCCCGGGGGGGGAGCTGTTTTTT
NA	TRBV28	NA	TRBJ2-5	CASSFINRDGETQYF	TGTGCCAGCAGTTTCATCAACAGGGATGGGGAGACCCAGTACTTC
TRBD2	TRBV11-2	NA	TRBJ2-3	CASSLVGFAGLGPDTQYF	TGTGCCAGCAGCTTAGTTGGTTTTGCGGGACTAGGTCCAGATACGCAGTATTTT
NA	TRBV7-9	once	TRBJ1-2	CASSSRVRYGYTF	TGTGCCAGCAGCTCCAGGGTGCGCTATGGCTACACCTTC
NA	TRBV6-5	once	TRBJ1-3	CASTGRVPGNTIYF	TGTGCCAGCACCGGCAGGGTCCCTGGAAACACCATATATTTT
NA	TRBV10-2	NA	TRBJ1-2	CASGGLPPNYGYTF	TGCGCCAGCGGGGGACTCCCGCCCAACTATGGCTACACCTTC
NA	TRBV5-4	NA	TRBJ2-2	CASSFSDFRGELFF	TGTGCCAGCAGCTTTAGCGACTTTAGAGGGGAGCTGTTTTTT
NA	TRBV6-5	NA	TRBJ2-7	CASSRSLPPQEQYF	TGTGCCAGCAGCCGCTCCCTTCCCCCGCAGGAGCAGTACTTC
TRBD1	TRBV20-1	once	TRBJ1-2	CSAREGTATF	TGCAGTGCTAGGGAGGGGACAGCTACCTTC
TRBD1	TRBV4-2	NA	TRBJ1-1	CASSLYLPTGAYTEAFF	TGTGCCAGCAGCCTATACCTACCGACAGGGGCCTACACTGAAGCTTTCTTT
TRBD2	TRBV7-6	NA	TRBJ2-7	CASSPGSGGATYEQYF	TGTGCCAGCAGCCCCGGTAGCGGGGGGGCCACCTACGAGCAGTACTTC
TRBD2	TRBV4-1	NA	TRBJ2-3	CASSPLAGVTHTQYF	TGCGCCAGCAGCCCGCTAGCGGGTGTCACACATACGCAGTATTTT
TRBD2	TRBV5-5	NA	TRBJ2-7	CASSGVTLAGGSGYEQYF	TGTGCCAGCAGCGGGGTCACCCTAGCGGGGGGCAGCGGGTACGAGCAGTACTTC
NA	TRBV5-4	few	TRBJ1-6	CASSSTPSYNSPLHF	TGTGCCAGCAGCTCCACCCCCAGCTATAATTCACCCCTCCACTTT
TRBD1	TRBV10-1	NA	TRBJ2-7	CASSEEGASGEQYF	TGCGCCAGCAGTGAGGAGGGGGCGTCAGGCGAGCAGTACTTC
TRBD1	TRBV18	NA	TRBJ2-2	CASSPLTGITGELFF	TGTGCCAGCTCACCCCTGACAGGGATCACCGGGGAGCTGTTTTTT
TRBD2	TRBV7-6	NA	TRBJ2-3	CASSAPTSGGAYSSTDTQYF	TGTGCCAGCAGCGCCCCGACTAGCGGGGGGGCTTATTCTAGCACAGATACGCAGTATTTT
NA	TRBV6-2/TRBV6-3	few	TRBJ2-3	CASSKLGTDTQYF	TGTGCCAGCAGTAAACTGGGCACAGATACGCAGTATTTT
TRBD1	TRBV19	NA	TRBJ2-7	CASSSPLGQGATYNEQYF	TGTGCCAGTAGTAGCCCCTTAGGACAGGGGGCGACTTACAACGAGCAGTACTTC
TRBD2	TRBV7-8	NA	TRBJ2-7	CASSLGLAAYEQYF	TGTGCCAGCAGCTTGGGTCTAGCGGCCTACGAGCAGTACTTC
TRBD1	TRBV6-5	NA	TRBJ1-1	CASRGTANTEAFF	TGTGCCAGCAGGGGGACAGCAAACACTGAAGCTTTCTTT
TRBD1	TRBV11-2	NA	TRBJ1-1	CASSPWGTGKNTEAFF	TGTGCCAGCAGCCCCTGGGGGACAGGAAAGAACACTGAAGCTTTCTTT
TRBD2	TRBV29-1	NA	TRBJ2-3	CSVDRGGRSDTQYF	TGCAGCGTTGATCGGGGGGGACGCTCTGATACGCAGTATTTT
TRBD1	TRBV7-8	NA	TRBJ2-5	CASSRGQGRGETQYF	TGTGCCAGCAGCCGCGGACAGGGGAGGGGAGAGACCCAGTACTTC
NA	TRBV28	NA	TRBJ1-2	CASSRDISGYTF	TGTGCCAGCAGCCGGGACATATCCGGCTACACCTTC
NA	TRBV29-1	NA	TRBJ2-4	CSVRGRLVKNIQYF	TGCAGCGTTAGGGGTCGACTAGTCAAAAACATTCAGTACTTC
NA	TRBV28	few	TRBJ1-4	CASSFGGGGDEKLFF	TGTGCCAGCAGTTTTGGGGGAGGAGGGGATGAAAAACTGTTTTTT